These 10 T cell receptor beta chains came from one sample sequenced in a study of blood T cell repertoires in COVID-19. The data were produced by immunoSEQ multiplex PCR, yet TCRdb's version contains in-frame clones alone and is incomplete. The table shows 200,000 to 250,000 clones, with around nine tenths occurring only once. Source material: PBMCs or T cells enriched from blood (not recorded which). The receptor source for this set is a young man who had recovered from COVID-19.

The gene calls are TRBV5-4 and TRBJ1-1; 7 nucleotides align to TRBD1. The CDR3 is 15 residues long. J was trimmed by 1 base and V by 4 bases; bases with no gene match: 7. In germline, CDR1 is SGHNT, CDR2 YYREEE (reference sequence). The CDR3 protein is CASSTSTGRNTEAFF. The CDR3, as DNA: TGTGCCAGCAGCACCTCGACAGGGCGGAACACTGAAGCTTTCTTT.

The chain joins TRBV15 to TRBJ2-5, with TRBD2 as a possible D gene (5 bases). V dropped 0 bases and J dropped 2 bases, with 10 bases sitting between them. The CDR3 extends over 15 amino acids. In germline, CDR1 is LNHNV, CDR2 YYDKDF (reference sequence). Here the CDR3 DNA reads TGTGCCACCAGCAGAGATTTGACTATTCAAGAGACCCAGTACTTC. It codes for CATSRDLTIQETQYF.

The rearrangement joins TRBV9 to TRBJ2-1; 11 nucleotides agree with TRBD2. V shed 0 bases and J 10 bases; nucleotides not matched to a gene: 0. Germline V gives CDR1 SGDLS, CDR2 YYNGEE. The CDR3 covers 13 residues. The CDR3 loop is CASSVASGGEQFF. As DNA, the CDR3 is TGTGCCAGCAGCGTAGCTAGCGGGGGGGAGCAGTTCTTC.

The chain is built from TRBV19 and TRBJ1-2, with TRBD1 identical over 8 bases. Losses at the gene ends were 9 bases for V and 7 bases for J; bases not matched to a gene: 16. Looked up from germline, CDR1 is LNHDA and CDR2 is SQIVND (reference sequence). The CDR3 has 15 residues. As DNA, the CDR3 is TGTGCCAGCATCCTGGGGACAGGCAGATCGGGTGGCTACACCTTC. Amino acids: CASILGTGRSGGYTF.

The rearrangement uses TRBV9 and TRBJ1-1, with D hard to call. This CDR3 spans 15 amino acids. Germline V gene data show CDR1 as SGDLS and CDR2 as YYNGEE. V was clipped by 1 base and J by 2 bases, with 12 bases between them. The CDR3 sequence: CASSVYDQRNTEAFF. CDR3 DNA: TGTGCCAGCAGCGTATATGATCAGCGAAACACTGAAGCTTTCTTT.

This clone has a handful of counts. The CDR3 DNA sequence: TGTGCCTGGAGAAGGGGGGGGCGCTTCCCCCGGACAAACACTGAAGCTTTCTTT. Encoded protein: CAWRRGGRFPRTNTEAFF. This chain connects TRBV30 to TRBJ1-1; D possibly corresponds to TRBD1 (6 bases). Germline values: CDR1 GTSNPN, CDR2 SVGIG (reference sequence). The CDR3 is 18 amino acids. V was shortened by 3 bases and J by 2 bases, with 25 bases between the two germline ends.

The chain recombines TRBV3-1 (or the pseudogene TRBV3-2) with TRBJ1-2; TRBD1 is a possible D gene (6 bases). V lost 4 bases and J lost 0, with 12 bases in between. The CDR3 is 15 residues long. Germline V lookup: CDR1 LGHDT, CDR2 YNNKEL (reference sequence). DNA for the CDR3: TGTGCCAGCAGCCTACAGGGAGTAGCTAACTATGGCTACACCTTC. Translated: CASSLQGVANYGYTF.

The V gene is TRBV11-2, the J gene TRBJ1-2, with TRBD1 identical over 8 bases. Germline trimming cut 6 bases from V and 4 bases from J; bases unmatched to any gene: 10. CDR3 length: 15 residues. CDR1 SGHAT and CDR2 FQNNGV come from the germline V gene. The CDR3 nucleotides read TGTGCCAGCAGTTCGCACAGGGGGTTTAGCTATGGCTACACCTTC. This codes for CASSSHRGFSYGYTF.

The CDR3 DNA reads TGTGCCAGCAGCTTCCAGGGGGCGCCTAACTATGGCTACACCTTC. It codes for CASSFQGAPNYGYTF. The V gene is TRBV7-2, the J gene TRBJ1-2; 8 bases agree with TRBD1. The J segment lost 0 bases and the V segment lost 3 bases, leaving 3 bases of the junction unmatched. This CDR3 contains 15 residues. Germline V gives CDR1 SGHTA, CDR2 FQGNSA.

The chain's CDR3 is CASSQERETGKNSPLHF. CDR3 DNA: TGTGCCAGCAGCCAAGAAAGAGAGACAGGGAAGAATTCACCCCTCCACTTT. This chain connects TRBV4-2 to TRBJ1-6; TRBD1 matches 7 bases. The CDR3 covers 17 residues. Germline-derived CDR1 and CDR2 are LGHNA and YNFKEQ. V was pared by 0 bases and J by 7 bases, with 9 bases of the junction left unmatched.